A single sample is the source of the 16 T cell receptor beta chains below, sequenced in a study of cytomegalovirus exposure and HLA in healthy donors. The PCR made use of 60 Vbeta and 13 Jbeta primers. Sequenced by immunoSEQ multiplex PCR; TCRdb stores in-frame clones only, minus some. This table has about 150,000 clones, around 84% appearing once. Material for sequencing was PBMCs. Every receptor here comes from a boy aged 2-9 years in good health and CMV-seronegative.

V usage is TRBV27 and J usage is TRBJ2-5, with D maybe TRBD2 (6 bases). Germline CDR1 is MNHEY and CDR2 is SMNVEV (reference sequence). V lost 3 bases to trimming and J lost 4 bases, with 9 bases between them. The CDR3 runs to 13 residues. For the CDR3, the DNA is TGTGCCAGCAGTTTGCGGGGATTAGAGACCCAGTACTTC. Translation gives CASSLRGLETQYF.

As regards this clone: The sample holds other DNA sequences that translate to the same CDR3. This chain connects TRBV7-9 to TRBJ1-1, with a possible D match to TRBD1 (5 bases). CDR1 is SEHNR and CDR2 is FQNEAQ in the germline V gene (reference sequence). The CDR3 extends over 12 amino acids. The germline V and J ends were trimmed by 3 bases and 5 bases, with 7 bases remaining between them. CDR3 in amino acids: CASSLRGTEAFF. The CDR3 coding sequence is TGTGCCAGCAGCTTGCGGGGGACTGAAGCTTTCTTT.

This chain joins TRBV5-4 and TRBJ2-1; D is unclear. Per the germline V gene, CDR1 is SGHNT and CDR2 is YYREEE (reference sequence). The germline V and J ends were trimmed by 6 bases and 5 bases, with 18 bases remaining between them. There are 15 residues in the CDR3. CDR3 bases: TGTGCCAGCAAGGTGGTCGAGCGCGGCCACAATGAGCAGTTCTTC. Encoded protein: CASKVVERGHNEQFF.

The chain couples TRBV5-8 to TRBJ1-6; D perhaps matches TRBD1 (5 bases). Per germline, CDR1 SGHTS and CDR2 YDEGEE. V lost 1 base, J lost 4 bases, and 6 bases lay in between. The CDR3 length is 14 residues. CDR3 DNA sequence: TGTGCCAGCAGCTTGCAGGGATATAATTCACCCCTCCACTTT. The encoded protein is CASSLQGYNSPLHF. The full variable domain, rest sourced from reference TRBV5-8 and TRBJ1-6, is EAGVTQSPTHLIKTRGQQATLRCSPISGHTSVYWYQQALGLGLQFLLWYDEGEERNRGNFPPRFSGRQFPNYSSELNVNALELEDSALYLCASSLQGYNSPLHFGNGTRLTVT.

The chain couples TRBV2 to TRBJ2-2; 11 nucleotides align to TRBD2. The CDR3 is made up of 16 amino acids. V shed 7 bases, J shed 6 bases, and the junction held 10 bases outside the gene matches. CDR1 is SNHLY, CDR2 FYNNEI, per germline. The CDR3 here is CASTPLAGGRSGELFF. CDR3 coding DNA: TGTGCCAGCACCCCCCTAGCGGGGGGTAGGTCCGGGGAGCTGTTTTTT.

The chain joins TRBV12-5 to TRBJ1-1; D is perhaps TRBD1 (5 bases). Germline lookup yields CDR1 LGHNT and CDR2 FRNRAP. CDR3 length: 14 amino acids. V was cut by 0 bases and J by 11 bases, with 16 bases left in between. CDR3 DNA sequence: TGTGCTAGTGGTTTGGTACCGGACAAGGCAGGGGCTTTCTTT. Its protein product is CASGLVPDKAGAFF.

V usage is TRBV7-9 and J usage is TRBJ2-5; TRBD1 aligns across 9 bases. This CDR3 spans 15 amino acids. CDR1 is SEHNR, CDR2 FQNEAQ, per germline (reference sequence). Trimming at V came to 4 bases and at J to 5 bases, leaving 8 bases not matched to a gene. CDR3 DNA: TGTGCCAGCAGCTGGCCGGGACAGGGTGACGAGACCCAGTACTTC. It is translated as CASSWPGQGDETQYF.

This clone was detected only once. This chain connects TRBV19 to TRBJ2-3, with 9 bases matching TRBD2. The germline CDR1 and CDR2 sequences are LNHDA and SQIVND (reference sequence). The trim removed 2 bases at V and 1 base at J, leaving 4 bases unmatched. This CDR3 contains 16 residues. The CDR3 loop reads CASSIPIAGGTDTQYF. The DNA of the CDR3 is TGTGCCAGTAGTATACCGATAGCGGGGGGCACAGATACGCAGTATTTT.

This chain links TRBV7-3 with TRBJ2-1; 10 nucleotides align to TRBD1. Per germline, CDR1 SGHTA and CDR2 FQGTGA. This CDR3 comprises 15 residues. Trimming removed 5 bases from V and 6 bases from J; junction bases left unmatched: 7. The CDR3 nucleotides are TGTGCCAGCAGCGTTGGGACAGGGGTTTTCAATGAGCAGTTCTTC. Translating gives CASSVGTGVFNEQFF. Complete variable domain (other parts from reference TRBV7-3 and TRBJ2-1): GAGVSQTPSNKVTEKGKYVELRCDPISGHTALYWYRQSLGQGPEFLIYFQGTGAADDSGLPNDRFFAVRPEGSVSTLKIQRTERGDSAVYLCASSVGTGVFNEQFFGPGTRLTVL.

This chain connects TRBV9 to TRBJ1-5; no reliable D call. Germline values: CDR1 SGDLS, CDR2 YYNGEE. The germline V and J ends were trimmed by 3 bases and 1 base, with 5 bases remaining between them. This CDR3 has 13 residues. The CDR3: CASSAVSNQPQHF. The CDR3 DNA is TGTGCCAGCAGCGCGGTAAGCAATCAGCCCCAGCATTTT.

This chain links TRBV5-1 with TRBJ1-2, with TRBD1 as a possible D gene (5 bases). Trimming shortened V by 0 bases and J by 5 bases, and 11 bases separated the two germline ends. The CDR3 spans 14 residues. Per the germline V gene, CDR1 is SGHRS and CDR2 is YFSETQ. The CDR3 nucleotides are TGCGCCAGCAGCTTGGGACAGTCAGCTTATGGCTACACCTTC. This encodes CASSLGQSAYGYTF.

The V gene is TRBV27, the J gene TRBJ1-1, with a possible D match to TRBD1 (5 bases). Per germline, CDR1 MNHEY and CDR2 SMNVEV (reference sequence). This CDR3 is 14 amino acids long. V lost 4 bases to trimming and J lost 4 bases, with 13 bases between them. CDR3 in amino acids: CASSSGGGGTEAFF. The DNA for the CDR3 is TGTGCCAGCAGTTCGGGGGGTGGCGGCACTGAAGCTTTCTTT.

V and J are TRBV27 and TRBJ2-7, with 11 bases that match TRBD1. The CDR3 is 17 residues long. The V gene end was trimmed by 8 bases and the J gene end by 3 bases; junction bases not matched to a gene: 15. CDR1 MNHEY and CDR2 SMNVEV come from the germline V gene (reference sequence). CDR3 region: CASQKRRTGTGGYEQYF. CDR3 coding DNA: TGTGCCAGCCAGAAAAGAAGGACCGGGACAGGGGGCTACGAGCAGTACTTC.

The gene calls are TRBV6-5 and TRBJ1-2, with D perhaps matching TRBD1 (5 bases). CDR1 is MNHEY, CDR2 SVGAGI, per germline. The CDR3 contains 15 residues. The ends were cut back, 5 bases at V and 6 bases at J, with 19 bases in the middle. CDR3 in amino acids: CASSGTVVGLDGYTF. DNA of the CDR3: TGTGCCAGCAGTGGTACAGTTGTGGGGCTGGATGGCTACACCTTC.

The CDR3 loop is CASSPDRGGREKLFF. For the CDR3, the DNA is TGCGCCAGCAGCCCAGACAGGGGTGGTCGTGAAAAACTGTTTTTT. The chain joins TRBV5-1 to TRBJ1-4; the match to TRBD1 covers 8 bases. In germline, CDR1 is SGHRS, CDR2 YFSETQ. The ends lost 4 bases at V and 7 bases at J; junction bases unmatched: 9. The CDR3 loop spans 15 amino acids.

This clone was detected ten times or more. V is TRBV4-3 and J is TRBJ2-2; a weak D match, TRBD2 (7 bases). Trimming removed 1 base from V and 7 bases from J, with 13 bases in between. The V gene's germline CDR1 is LGHNA and CDR2 YSLEER. CDR3 length: 15 amino acids. CDR3 region: CASSQVGGAFGELFF. The CDR3 coding sequence is TGCGCCAGCAGCCAAGTGGGGGGGGCTTTCGGGGAGCTGTTTTTT.